A single sample gave rise to the 30 T cell receptor beta chains below, sequenced in a study of T cells in Graves' hyperthyroidism and ophthalmopathy. RNA transcripts yielded amplified TCR beta CDR3 regions. The HTBI primer set served for first-round RT-PCR of the TCR CDR3. TCRdb reprocessed the multiplex PCR reads with MiXCR, giving one entry per CDR3 protein. Here the sample spans hundreds of thousands of distinct CDR3 sequences, about 45% being singletons. The specimen was peripheral blood or thyroid tissue (not recorded which). Receptor source: an adult man with Graves' disease, either hyperthyroidism or ophthalmopathy (not recorded which).

This clonotype was recorded a few times. The chain recombines TRBV20-1 with TRBJ2-5, with TRBD2 matching 10 bases. The CDR3 is 14 amino acids. Per the germline V gene, CDR1 is DFQATT and CDR2 is SNEGSKA (reference sequence). The ends lost 3 bases at V and 2 bases at J; junction bases unmatched: 3. The CDR3 nucleotides read TGCAGTGCTAGGCGGACTAGCGGACAAGAGACCCAGTACTTC. As protein: CSARRTSGQETQYF.

This clonotype has only a few counts. The chain couples TRBV5-4 to TRBJ2-5; 8 bases are a match to TRBD2. The CDR3 spans 15 residues. The junction had 11 bases not matched to a gene; V was cut back by 5 bases and J by 5 bases. CDR1 SGHNT and CDR2 YYREEE come from the germline V gene (reference sequence). CDR3 region: CASRRSSGSAETQYF. The CDR3 region has the DNA TGTGCCAGCAGACGTTCCAGCGGGAGTGCCGAGACCCAGTACTTC.

The chain uses TRBV19 and TRBJ1-1; 11 bases align to TRBD1. This CDR3 has 14 residues. V shed 4 bases, J shed 7 bases, and the junction held 5 bases outside the gene matches. The germline V gene has CDR1 LNHDA and CDR2 SQIVND (reference sequence). The CDR3 region has the DNA TGTGCCAGTAGTAGATGGACAGGGGGCGGTGAAGCTTTCTTT. Translation gives CASSRWTGGGEAFF.

There are a few counts of this clonotype. The genes are TRBV12-3 or TRBV12-4 and TRBJ1-2, with TRBD1 identical over 8 bases. J was trimmed by 5 bases and V by 6 bases; bases with no gene match: 2. The CDR3 contains 12 residues. The CDR3 is CASRTGVYGYTF. As DNA, the CDR3 is TGTGCCAGCAGGACAGGGGTTTATGGCTACACCTTC.

As concerns this clonotype: A much larger clonotype is one base distant, so this may be a read error. The genes are TRBV24-1 and TRBJ1-2, with 10 positions matching TRBD1. Germline V gene lookup returns CDR1 KGHDR and CDR2 SFDVKD. The CDR3 runs 15 residues. The V gene end was trimmed by 4 bases and the J gene end by 8 bases; junction bases not matched to a gene: 9. For the CDR3, the DNA is TGTGCCACCAGTGACCCCGGGACAGGGGTGGCAGGCTACACCTTC. Translating it yields CATSDPGTGVAGYTF.

About this clonotype: Because it lacks the conserved phenylalanine or tryptophan at the end, this CDR3 is likely a read error. The limits of the CDR3 on the DNA are not certain, so only TCRdb's listed CDR3 is given. The chain uses TRBV7-9 and TRBJ2-5. Germline lookup yields CDR1 SEHNR and CDR2 FQNEAQ (reference sequence). The CDR3 adds up to 10 amino acids, both ends counted. The CDR3 protein is CASSPRNVQT.

This chain uses TRBV11-3 with TRBJ1-1; no clear D. The CDR3 has 15 residues. Germline assignment: CDR1 SGHNT and CDR2 YENEEA. V lost 5 bases, J lost 1 base, and 14 bases lay in between. DNA of the CDR3: TGTGCCAGCAGCCCCCCAGGAAGGAGGAACACTGAAGCTTTCTTT. Amino acid sequence: CASSPPGRRNTEAFF.

V and J are TRBV7-6 and TRBJ1-2, with D maybe TRBD1 (6 bases). V lost 5 bases to trimming and J lost 4 bases, with 20 bases between them. The germline V gene has CDR1 SGHVS and CDR2 FNYEAQ. This CDR3 spans 16 amino acids. DNA of the CDR3: TGTGCCAGCAGCCCCCTTATACAGGGTCCAGGCTATGGCTACACCTTC. It translates to CASSPLIQGPGYGYTF.

The chain joins TRBV20-1 to TRBJ1-1, with 9 bases that match TRBD1. The germline V gene encodes CDR1 DFQATT and CDR2 SNEGSKA (reference sequence). The CDR3 runs to 14 residues. Here the CDR3 DNA reads TGCAGCGCCGGGACAGGGCTCATGAACACTGAAGCTTTCTTT. Translating gives CSAGTGLMNTEAFF.

This clonotype was recorded a few times. V and J are TRBV9 and TRBJ1-2, with D possibly matching TRBD1 (6 bases). Germline lookup yields CDR1 SGDLS and CDR2 YYNGEE. The CDR3 has 14 amino acids. Trimming removed 8 bases at V and 4 bases at J, with 18 bases between. The CDR3 loop reads CASRAPGAGYGYTF. The CDR3 bases are TGTGCCAGTAGGGCACCGGGGGCCGGCTATGGCTACACCTTC. Full variable domain (outside the CDR3, taken from reference TRBV9 and TRBJ1-2): DSGVTQTPKHLITATGQRVTLRCSPRSGDLSVYWYQQSLDQGLQFLIQYYNGEERAKGNILERFSAQQFPDLHSELNLSSLELGDSALYFCASRAPGAGYGYTFGSGTRLTVV.

In its sample, this clonotype was seen many times. The chain carries TRBV25-1 and TRBJ1-2; TRBD1 aligns across 8 bases. The CDR3 has 12 residues. Losses at the gene ends were 5 bases for V and 8 bases for J; bases not matched to a gene: 4. Germline V gene sequence: CDR1 MGHDK, CDR2 SYGVNS. CDR3 sequence: CASSPGGLGYTF. CDR3 sequence (DNA): TGTGCCAGCAGTCCAGGGGGCTTAGGCTACACCTTC.

This clonotype came up a few times. This chain connects TRBV5-4 to TRBJ1-2; TRBD1 matches at 8 bases. The CDR3 spans 14 residues. Looked up from germline, CDR1 is SGHNT and CDR2 is YYREEE (reference sequence). V trimming: 4 bases; J trimming: 2 bases; junction bases outside the gene matches: 4. The CDR3: CASSMGQENYGYTF. CDR3 nucleotides: TGTGCCAGCAGCATGGGACAGGAAAACTATGGCTACACCTTC.

Concerning this clonotype: The junction departs from the called germline gene at one end, perhaps through a read error. V usage is TRBV10-2 and J usage is TRBJ2-7; unclear D gene. CDR3 length equals 15 residues. Germline loops: CDR1 WSHSY, CDR2 SAAADI. The CDR3 DNA follows: TGCGCCAGCAATGAGTCGCTCAGCCCAGCCTACGAGCAGTACTTC. Translated, it gives CASNESLSPAYEQYF.

The chain uses TRBV6-5 and TRBJ1-2; a weak D match, TRBD1 (6 bases). Germline loops: CDR1 MNHEY, CDR2 SVGAGI. The CDR3 extends over 12 amino acids. V was shortened by 5 bases and J by 8 bases, with 12 bases between the two germline ends. The CDR3 sequence: CASSITGRGYTF. The CDR3 DNA reads TGTGCCAGCAGTATCACAGGGAGAGGCTACACCTTC.

The rearrangement links TRBV3-1 to TRBJ1-1, with 7 bases matching TRBD1. This CDR3 spans 15 amino acids. Germline V gene sequence: CDR1 LGHDT, CDR2 YNNKEL (reference sequence). V was pared by 2 bases and J by 5 bases, with 8 bases of the junction left unmatched. CDR3 DNA sequence: TGTGCCAGCAGCCAACCAGACAGGGCGGGTACTGAAGCTTTCTTT. Translation gives CASSQPDRAGTEAFF.

The chain carries TRBV2 and TRBJ1-5, with TRBD1 matching 9 bases. CDR3 size: 13 residues. Germline trimming cut 6 bases from V and 9 bases from J; bases unmatched to any gene: 6. The germline V gene encodes CDR1 SNHLY and CDR2 FYNNEI. The CDR3 nucleotides are TGTGCCAGCAGGGCAGGACAGGGGCGGCCCCAGCATTTT. Translation: CASRAGQGRPQHF.

This clonotype was counted ten times or more. This CDR3 is CASSPRGPQYF. In DNA form, the CDR3 reads TGTGCCAGCAGTCCTCGAGGTCCCCAGTACTTC. This rearrangement joins TRBV6-5 to TRBJ2-5; D remains unclear. Trimming left V 5 bases short and J 9 bases short, with 10 bases between. Germline loops: CDR1 MNHEY, CDR2 SVGAGI. The CDR3 runs 11 residues.

This clonotype was observed a handful of times. The V and J genes are TRBV7-9 and TRBJ1-3; a weak D match, TRBD1 (5 bases). Trimming left V 3 bases short and J 0 bases short, with 18 bases between. This CDR3 has 18 residues. Germline V gene lookup returns CDR1 SEHNR and CDR2 FQNEAQ (reference sequence). CDR3 residues: CASSLNPGTASSGNTIYF. As DNA, the CDR3 is TGTGCCAGCAGCTTGAATCCCGGGACGGCCAGCTCTGGAAACACCATATATTTT.

The chain is built from TRBV7-6 and TRBJ1-3; 8 positions match TRBD1. CDR1 is SGHVS, CDR2 FNYEAQ, per germline. The junction had 12 bases not matched to a gene; V was cut back by 5 bases and J by 3 bases. CDR3 length: 17 amino acids. The DNA for the CDR3 is TGTGCCAGCAGCCAAGGAGACAGGGGATTGCTTGGAAACACCATATATTTT. Translation gives CASSQGDRGLLGNTIYF. Complete variable domain (other parts from reference TRBV7-6 and TRBJ1-3): GAGVSQSPRYKVTKRGQDVALRCDPISGHVSLYWYRQALGQGPEFLTYFNYEAQQDKSGLPNDRFSAERPEGSISTLTIQRTEQRDSAMYRCASSQGDRGLLGNTIYFGEGSWLTVV.

V gene TRBV29-1 combines with J gene TRBJ1-6; weak D call: TRBD1 (6 bases). This CDR3 has 15 residues. Trimming cost V 8 bases and J 7 bases, with 21 bases left between them. Per the germline V gene, CDR1 is SQVTM and CDR2 is ANQGSEA. Here the CDR3 reads CSIGATGLWNSPLHF. CDR3 DNA: TGCAGCATTGGAGCAACAGGGTTGTGGAATTCACCCCTCCACTTT.

This chain joins TRBV12-3 or TRBV12-4 and TRBJ2-5; TRBD2 is a possible D gene (6 bases). This CDR3 contains 18 residues. V was cut by 2 bases and J by 0 bases, with 19 bases left in between. CDR3 loop: CASSLFVGRRDYQETQYF. CDR3 in DNA: TGTGCCAGCAGTTTATTTGTCGGTCGGCGGGACTACCAAGAGACCCAGTACTTC.

This clonotype was detected ten times or more. The V and J genes are TRBV10-3 and TRBJ2-2; 8 bases agree with TRBD1. The CDR3 covers 16 residues. V was pared by 3 bases and J by 3 bases, with 6 bases of the junction left unmatched. The germline V gene has CDR1 ENHRY and CDR2 SYGVKD. CDR3: CAISDFDRGHTGELFF. Here the CDR3 DNA reads TGTGCCATCAGTGACTTCGACAGGGGACACACCGGGGAGCTGTTTTTT.

As to this clonotype: Just one base apart from a much larger clone, this may be a read error. The genes are TRBV9 and TRBJ2-7; 10 nucleotides align to TRBD1. This CDR3 region has 14 residues. CDR1 is SGDLS and CDR2 is YYNGEE in the germline V gene. The trim removed 3 bases at V and 3 bases at J, leaving 3 bases unmatched. CDR3 amino acids: CASSADRGGYEQYF. The CDR3 DNA reads as TGTGCCAGCAGCGCGGACAGGGGGGGCTACGAGCAGTACTTC.

This rearrangement joins TRBV7-2 to TRBJ1-1, with D possibly TRBD1 on 6 matching bases. Trimming took 4 bases from V and 3 from J, leaving 12 bases between them. This CDR3 contains 14 residues. Germline CDR1 is SGHTA and CDR2 is FQGNSA. CDR3 amino acids: CASSSEDRYTEAFF. CDR3 sequence (DNA): TGTGCCAGCAGCTCCGAGGACAGATACACTGAAGCTTTCTTT.

With respect to this clonotype: A clone one base away is much larger, so this may be a read error. This rearrangement joins TRBV5-1 to TRBJ1-6; 7 nucleotides line up with TRBD1. CDR3 length: 15 amino acids. Germline V gene data show CDR1 as SGHRS and CDR2 as YFSETQ. CDR3 in amino acids: CTSRDSQSTNSPLHF. CDR3 coding DNA: TGCACCAGCAGGGACAGCCAAAGTACTAATTCACCCCTCCACTTT.

This clonotype showed up many times. This chain connects TRBV15 to TRBJ2-7; 7 bases are a match to TRBD1. CDR1 and CDR2 from the germline V gene are LNHNV and YYDKDF (reference sequence). This CDR3 is built from 13 residues. Trimming removed 6 bases from V and 0 bases from J; junction bases left unmatched: 2. CDR3 nucleotides: TGTGCCACCAGTAGGGACAGCTCCTACGAGCAGTACTTC. Encoded protein: CATSRDSSYEQYF. Filled out from reference TRBV15 and TRBJ2-7, the complete variable domain reads DAMVIQNPRYQVTQFGKPVTLSCSQTLNHNVMYWYQQKSSQAPKLLFHYYDKDFNNEADTPDNFQSRRPNTSFCFLDIRSPGLGDTAMYLCATSRDSSYEQYFGPGTRLTVT.

V usage is TRBV9 and J usage is TRBJ2-7, with 12 positions matching TRBD2. V was clipped by 3 bases and J by 3 bases; unmatched bases: 4. Germline loops: CDR1 SGDLS, CDR2 YYNGEE. This CDR3 contains 15 residues. CDR3 sequence: CASSAGTSGYYEQYF. DNA for the CDR3: TGTGCCAGCAGCGCCGGGACTAGCGGGTACTACGAGCAGTACTTC.

This clonotype was observed at least ten times. The chain is built from TRBV13 and TRBJ2-6; D call uncertain. Trimming removed 5 bases from V and 2 bases from J, with 10 bases in between. The germline CDR1 and CDR2 sequences are PRHDT and FYEKMQ (reference sequence). The CDR3 has 15 residues. CDR3 sequence: CASSPGWPGANVLTF. Written as DNA, the CDR3 is TGTGCCAGCAGCCCAGGATGGCCTGGGGCCAACGTCCTGACTTTC. Full variable domain (missing parts from reference TRBV13 and TRBJ2-6): AAGVIQSPRHLIKEKRETATLKCYPIPRHDTVYWYQQGPGQDPQFLISFYEKMQSDKGSIPDRFSAQQFSDYHSELNMSSLELGDSALYFCASSPGWPGANVLTFGAGSRLTVL.

V gene TRBV12-3 or TRBV12-4 combines with J gene TRBJ2-2; perhaps TRBD1 as D (6 bases). This CDR3 is 13 amino acids long. The V gene lost 5 bases and the J gene lost 7 bases, with 11 bases spanning the gap. CDR3 sequence (DNA): TGTGCCAGCAGTCAAGAACAGGGCGGGGAGCTGTTTTTT. This translates into CASSQEQGGELFF.

This clonotype showed up just a few times. The V gene is TRBV2, the J gene TRBJ1-2, with D perhaps TRBD1 (5 bases). CDR3 size: 14 residues. Trimming left V 6 bases short and J 4 bases short, with 15 bases between. From germline, CDR1 is SNHLY and CDR2 FYNNEI. In DNA form, the CDR3 reads TGTGCCAGCAGCCCAAACGAGAGGGGCTATGGCTACACCTTC. It codes for CASSPNERGYGYTF.